Ten or more counts support the clone carrying this TCR beta chain. The antigen is unknown. CDR3 size: 13 residues. Looked up from germline, CDR1 is SGHAT and CDR2 is FQNNGV. The V and J ends lost 1 base and 7 bases respectively, with 8 bases between them. Isolation of PBMCs was performed on 8.5 to 10 ml fresh peripheral blood. This entry comes from a study of T cells in Graves' hyperthyroidism and ophthalmopathy. Points from the study as a whole: Most expanded thyroid clonotypes above 0.001 recurred in blood.

Amplification targeted TCR beta CDR3 regions from RNA transcripts. Using the HTBI primer set, a first-round RT-PCR was run on the TCR CDR3. TCRdb passed the multiplex PCR reads through MiXCR, listing each CDR3 protein once. The sample contains 650,000 to 850,000 distinct CDR3 sequences, 18% of which appear only once. This rearrangement joins TRBV11-2 to TRBJ2-1; the D is unclear. The specimen sequenced was blood. This clonotype originated in a woman aged 50 to 65 with Graves' hyperthyroidism that later progressed to Graves' ophthalmopathy. As DNA, the CDR3 is TGTGCCAGCAGCTTAGGTAGTAGGAATGAGCAGTTCTTC. Its protein product is CASSLGSRNEQFF.